One and the same sample provided the 10 T cell receptor beta chains below, sequenced in a study of blood T cell repertoires in COVID-19. Profiling relied on immunoSEQ multiplex PCR, and the TCRdb table lists in-frame clones only, not all of them. The sample lists about 480,000 clones; approximately 90% were seen once. Sample: PBMCs or T cells enriched from blood (not recorded which). The receptors derive from a woman in her late teens or twenties with acute COVID-19.

The chain couples TRBV6-5 to TRBJ2-7, with 10 bases lining up with TRBD1. CDR3 size: 13 residues. CDR1 is MNHEY, CDR2 SVGAGI, per germline. J was trimmed by 4 bases and V by 4 bases; bases with no gene match: 1. The CDR3 region is CASSSGQGYEQYF. The CDR3, as DNA: TGTGCCAGCAGTTCGGGACAGGGGTACGAGCAGTACTTC.

V is TRBV18 and J is TRBJ1-5, with D perhaps matching TRBD1 (5 bases). Trimming cost V 4 bases and J 0 bases, with 16 bases left between them. Germline lookup yields CDR1 KGHSH and CDR2 LQKENI. This CDR3 spans 17 amino acids. The DNA for the CDR3 is TGTGCCAGCTCACTCGGACACCAAAGAGCTAGCAATCAGCCCCAGCATTTT. It translates to CASSLGHQRASNQPQHF.

The chain is built from TRBV30 and TRBJ1-6, with D perhaps matching TRBD1 (5 bases). Germline CDR1 is GTSNPN and CDR2 is SVGIG (reference sequence). The ends were cut back, 5 bases at V and 9 bases at J, with 17 bases in the middle. This CDR3 has 14 amino acids. As DNA, the CDR3 is TGTGCCTGGGGACGAACGGACACTTTTTCACCCCTCCACTTT. Translation: CAWGRTDTFSPLHF.

The rearrangement joins TRBV7-3 to TRBJ1-3; D is unresolved. The CDR3 length is 15 residues. From germline, CDR1 is SGHTA and CDR2 FQGTGA. The ends were cut back, 5 bases at V and 4 bases at J, with 15 bases in the middle. CDR3 in amino acids: CASSPGEFPGNTIYF. In DNA form, the CDR3 reads TGTGCCAGCAGCCCCGGGGAGTTTCCAGGAAACACCATATATTTT. Based on the CDR3 plus reference TRBV7-3 and TRBJ1-3, the full variable domain is GAGVSQTPSNKVTEKGKYVELRCDPISGHTALYWYRQSLGQGPEFLIYFQGTGAADDSGLPNDRFFAVRPEGSVSTLKIQRTERGDSAVYLCASSPGEFPGNTIYFGEGSWLTVV.

This clone was found once. This sequence joins TRBV6-1 and TRBJ1-2; possibly TRBD1 for D (6 bases). In germline, CDR1 is MNHNS, CDR2 SASEGT. CDR3 length: 14 residues. V lost 1 base and J 7 bases, leaving 13 bases between the germline ends. The DNA for the CDR3 is TGTGCCAGCAGTGAAGGGAGGACAGTGGGTGGCTACACCTTC. This sequence encodes CASSEGRTVGGYTF.

Notes on this clone: One end of the junction fails to match germline, which may point to a read error. This sequence joins TRBV15 and TRBJ1-5; D may be TRBD1 (5 bases). The CDR3 is made up of 15 amino acids. Germline V gene data show CDR1 as LNHNV and CDR2 as YYDKDF (reference sequence). In DNA, the CDR3 is TGTGCCACCAGCACTCGGGGGTTAAGGGGTCAGTCCCAGCATTTT. It encodes CATSTRGLRGQSQHF.

The chain has TRBV9 and TRBJ1-2; D call uncertain. Germline V gene data show CDR1 as SGDLS and CDR2 as YYNGEE. Deletions cut 5 bases from V and 1 base from J, with 15 bases between. CDR3 length equals 15 residues. The CDR3 reads CASSYNSRLNYGYTF. For the CDR3, the DNA is TGTGCCAGCAGTTACAACTCACGACTTAACTATGGCTACACCTTC.

The chain uses TRBV9 and TRBJ2-7; D unresolved. Germline CDR1 SGDLS, CDR2 YYNGEE. V was shortened by 2 bases and J by 5 bases, with 11 bases between the two germline ends. This CDR3 has 13 amino acids. CDR3 bases: TGTGCCAGCAGCGTTAAGGAGACTCACGAGCAGTACTTC. Its protein is CASSVKETHEQYF.

This chain links TRBV19 with TRBJ2-2; 8 bases are a match to TRBD2. CDR3 length equals 14 residues. V lost 9 bases to trimming and J lost 6 bases; unmatched junction nucleotides: 9. Per germline, CDR1 LNHDA and CDR2 SQIVND (reference sequence). The DNA for the CDR3 is TGTGCCAGCCTTGGCGGGAGGAGGGCCGGGGAGCTGTTTTTT. Translation gives CASLGGRRAGELFF.

The chain carries TRBV2 and TRBJ2-3; 10 positions match TRBD2. This CDR3 is built from 16 residues. Germline CDR1 reads SNHLY; CDR2 reads FYNNEI. V lost 6 bases, J lost 4 bases, and 10 bases stayed unmatched. The CDR3 protein is CASRVASGGPSDTQYF. The CDR3 nucleotides read TGTGCCAGCAGAGTCGCTAGCGGGGGCCCCTCAGATACGCAGTATTTT.